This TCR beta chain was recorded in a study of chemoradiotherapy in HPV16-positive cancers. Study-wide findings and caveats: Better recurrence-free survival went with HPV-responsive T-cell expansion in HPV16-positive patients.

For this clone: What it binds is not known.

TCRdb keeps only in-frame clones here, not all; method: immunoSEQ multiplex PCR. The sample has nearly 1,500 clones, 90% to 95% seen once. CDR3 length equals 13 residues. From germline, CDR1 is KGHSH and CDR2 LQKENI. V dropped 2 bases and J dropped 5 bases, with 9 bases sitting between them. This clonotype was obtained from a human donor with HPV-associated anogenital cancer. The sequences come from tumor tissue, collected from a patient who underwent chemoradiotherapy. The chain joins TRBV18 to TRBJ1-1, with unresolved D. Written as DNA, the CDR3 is TGTGCCAGCTCACCAGGGGTGCGGACTGAAGCTTTCTTT. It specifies CASSPGVRTEAFF.